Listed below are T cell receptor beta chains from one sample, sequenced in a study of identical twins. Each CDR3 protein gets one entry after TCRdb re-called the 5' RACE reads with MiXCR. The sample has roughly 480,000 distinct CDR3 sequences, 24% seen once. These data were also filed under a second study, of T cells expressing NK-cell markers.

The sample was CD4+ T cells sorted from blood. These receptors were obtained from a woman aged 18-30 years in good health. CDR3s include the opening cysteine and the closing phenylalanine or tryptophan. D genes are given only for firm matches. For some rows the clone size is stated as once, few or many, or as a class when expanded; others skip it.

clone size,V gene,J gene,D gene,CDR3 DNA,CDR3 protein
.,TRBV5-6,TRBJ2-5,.,TGTGCCAGCAGCCGCGGGGGCCTCCAAGAGACCCAGTACTTC,CASSRGGLQETQYF
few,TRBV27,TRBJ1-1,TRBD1,TGTGCCAGCAGCCGGCGGGGGGACAGAAGGACTGAAGCTTTCTTT,CASSRRGDRRTEAFF
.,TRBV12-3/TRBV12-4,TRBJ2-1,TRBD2,TGTGCCAGCAGCTCTCCGGGACTAGCGGGAGCACTCCACAATGAGCAGTTCTTC,CASSSPGLAGALHNEQFF
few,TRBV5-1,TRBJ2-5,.,TGCGCCAGCAGCTTGGTCGGGTTGGAGACCCAGTACTTC,CASSLVGLETQYF
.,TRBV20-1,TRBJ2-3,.,TGCAGTGCTATGGGCGGGGCGGGGACTTATGATACGCAGTATTTT,CSAMGGAGTYDTQYF
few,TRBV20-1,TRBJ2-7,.,TGCAGTGCGACTGACAACTACGAGCAGTACTTC,CSATDNYEQYF
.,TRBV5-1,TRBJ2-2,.,TGCGCCAGCAGCTTGAAACAGGGAGGCGGGGAGCTGTTTTTT,CASSLKQGGGELFF
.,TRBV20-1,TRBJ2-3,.,TGCAGTGCTGCTCGGGCTAGTCTAGCAGATACGCAGTATTTT,CSAARASLADTQYF
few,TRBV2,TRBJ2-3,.,TGTGCCAGCAGTTGGGACACCATGTTGAATGGAGATACGCAGTATTTT,CASSWDTMLNGDTQYF
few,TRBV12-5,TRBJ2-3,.,TGTGCTAGTGGTCCCTCACGCGGGACATTTCGCTTTGGGACGCAGTATTTT,CASGPSRGTFRFGTQYF
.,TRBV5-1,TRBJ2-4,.,TGCGCCAGCAGCTTAATTTCAGGGGGGAGTTTAGGCATTCAGTACTTC,CASSLISGGSLGIQYF
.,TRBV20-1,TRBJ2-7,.,TGCAGTGCTAGAGTATCAGGGACCTACGAGCAGTACTTC,CSARVSGTYEQYF
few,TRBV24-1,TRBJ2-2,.,TGTGCCACCAGTGATACTAACACCGGGGAGCTGTTTTTT,CATSDTNTGELFF
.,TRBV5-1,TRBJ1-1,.,TGCGCCAGCAGCTCGGGACCCCTCGACACTGAAGCTTTCTTT,CASSSGPLDTEAFF
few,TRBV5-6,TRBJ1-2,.,TGTGCCAGCAGCTTGAACGCTAACTATGGCTACACCTTC,CASSLNANYGYTF
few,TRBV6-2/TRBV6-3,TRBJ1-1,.,TGTGCCAGCAGTAGTGAGAACACTGAAGCTTTCTTT,CASSSENTEAFF
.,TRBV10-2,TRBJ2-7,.,TGCGCCAGCAGTGAGAACGGGATCTCCTACGAGCAGTACTTC,CASSENGISYEQYF
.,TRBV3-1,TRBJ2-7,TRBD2,TGTGCCAGCAGCCCTTTCACTAGCGGAGAGCAGTACTTC,CASSPFTSGEQYF
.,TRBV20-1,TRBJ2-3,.,TGCAGTGCTAGTGGTAGGAGGACCCTCACAGATACGCAGTATTTT,CSASGRRTLTDTQYF
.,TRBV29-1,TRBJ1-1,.,TGCAGCGTTGTAGCGGGGAACTCTGAAGCTTTCTTT,CSVVAGNSEAFF
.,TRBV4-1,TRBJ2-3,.,TGCGCCAGCAGCCAAGATTTGGGAGATACGCAGTATTTT,CASSQDLGDTQYF
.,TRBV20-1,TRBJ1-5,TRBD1,TGCAGTGCGGAAGACAGGGGCGCCGGTCAGCCCCAGCATTTT,CSAEDRGAGQPQHF
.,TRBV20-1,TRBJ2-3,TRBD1,TGCAGTGCTAGCAGGACAGGGCGGGGCACAGATACGCAGTATTTT,CSASRTGRGTDTQYF
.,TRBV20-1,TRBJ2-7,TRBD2,TGCAGTGCTAGAGATAAGGCTCGTGGGAGGGTTGTTTCGGAGGAGCAGTACTTC,CSARDKARGRVVSEEQYF
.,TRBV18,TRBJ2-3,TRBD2,TGTGCCAGCTCACACCCGGGACTAGCGGAGAGCACAGATACGCAGTATTTT,CASSHPGLAESTDTQYF
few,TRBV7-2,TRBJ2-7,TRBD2,TGTGCCAGCAGCTTTAGGAGCGGGGCCGACTACGAGCAGTACTTC,CASSFRSGADYEQYF
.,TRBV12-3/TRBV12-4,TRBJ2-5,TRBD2,TGTGCCAGCAGTGGGGGGACTAGCGGGAGTACGGGAGAGACCCAGTACTTC,CASSGGTSGSTGETQYF